Each of the 17 T cell receptor beta chains below was sequenced from the same sample in a study of lung T cells in sarcoidosis with Löfgren's syndrome. TCRdb used MiXCR to reprocess the reads, holding one entry per CDR3 protein. The top ten clones hold roughly 7% of a sample with about 9,400 distinct CDR3 sequences, less than 20% of them seen once. Sequenced input: CD4+ T cells from bronchoalveolar lavage. The source is a human donor with sarcoidosis (Löfgren's syndrome or another form), or a control subject (not recorded which).

This clonotype was counted at least ten times. V gene TRBV19 combines with J gene TRBJ2-7, with D perhaps TRBD2 (8 bases). Germline V gene lookup returns CDR1 LNHDA and CDR2 SQIVND (reference sequence). Trimming left V 5 bases short and J 6 bases short, with 14 bases between. The CDR3 spans 13 residues. The CDR3: CASSPRGDSEQYF. The CDR3 nucleotides read TGTGCCAGTAGTCCGCGGGGGGACAGCGAGCAGTACTTC.

By proportion, this clonotype is large. The rearrangement uses TRBV6-2 or TRBV6-3 and TRBJ2-3, with D tentatively TRBD2 (6 bases). Per the germline V gene, CDR1 is MNHEY and CDR2 is SVGEGT. The V end was cut by 6 bases, the J end by 0 bases, with 19 bases between. This CDR3 region has 17 residues. CDR3 DNA sequence: TGTGCCAGCAGGAGGGCACTACTAGCCGCTAGCACAGATACGCAGTATTTT. Its translation: CASRRALLAASTDTQYF.

This clonotype was counted many times. The chain couples TRBV6-1 to TRBJ2-7; 7 bases map to TRBD1. Looked up from germline, CDR1 is MNHNS and CDR2 is SASEGT. This CDR3 has 15 residues. Trimming removed 5 bases from V and 4 bases from J; junction bases left unmatched: 11. The CDR3 DNA is TGTGCCAGCAGTCTGGGACAGCTCGGGATATACGAGCAGTACTTC. It translates to CASSLGQLGIYEQYF.

This clonotype was counted many times. This chain links TRBV2 with TRBJ1-2; 7 bases are shared with TRBD1. Germline trimming cut 6 bases from V and 1 base from J; bases unmatched to any gene: 11. CDR3 length: 16 amino acids. Germline assignment: CDR1 SNHLY and CDR2 FYNNEI. CDR3 region: CASRPPGQSYNYGYTF. In DNA form, the CDR3 reads TGTGCCAGCAGGCCCCCGGGACAGAGTTATAACTATGGCTACACCTTC.

This clonotype was counted between two and nine times. The rearrangement links TRBV9 to TRBJ1-4, with D unresolved. This CDR3 contains 15 residues. V shed 3 bases and J shed 7 bases, with 16 bases lying between them. Germline-derived CDR1 and CDR2 are SGDLS and YYNGEE. The CDR3 coding sequence is TGTGCCAGCAGCGACGGACGGTTAGGCGGTGAAAAACTGTTTTTT. This codes for CASSDGRLGGEKLFF.

This clonotype has just a few counts. This chain connects TRBV5-6 to TRBJ2-1; D is unresolved. The length of the CDR3 is 11 residues. V lost 2 bases to trimming and J lost 7 bases, with 4 bases between them. In germline, CDR1 is SGHDT, CDR2 YYEEEE. In nucleotides, the CDR3 is TGTGCCAGCAGCTTAAGTAATGAGCAGTTCTTC. Its protein is CASSLSNEQFF.

Many counts were recorded for this clonotype. The chain is built from TRBV28 and TRBJ2-4; D unclear. The V and J ends lost 2 bases and 0 bases respectively, with 5 bases between them. The CDR3 is 14 residues long. From germline, CDR1 is MDHEN and CDR2 SYDVKM. The CDR3 protein is CASSLQVAKNIQYF. The CDR3 DNA reads as TGTGCCAGCAGTTTACAGGTAGCCAAAAACATTCAGTACTTC.

Judged by abundance, this clonotype is medium-sized. The rearrangement joins TRBV6-1 to TRBJ1-1, with 8 bases fitting TRBD1. The J segment lost 5 bases and the V segment lost 6 bases, leaving 5 bases of the junction unmatched. The CDR3 extends over 13 amino acids. The germline V gene has CDR1 MNHNS and CDR2 SASEGT. The CDR3 is CASSRTGWTEAFF. In DNA form, the CDR3 reads TGTGCCAGCAGCCGGACAGGGTGGACTGAAGCTTTCTTT.

This clonotype counts as large (0.1 to 1%). The chain is built from TRBV28 and TRBJ2-3, with 13 bases lining up with TRBD2. CDR3 length equals 16 residues. With 4 bases clipped from V and 2 bases from J, the junction kept 3 bases outside the gene matches. Germline V gene sequence: CDR1 MDHEN, CDR2 SYDVKM. The CDR3 reads CASSSGLAGFTDTQYF. In nucleotides, the CDR3 is TGTGCCAGCAGTTCGGGACTAGCGGGATTCACAGATACGCAGTATTTT.

The chain carries TRBV7-9 and TRBJ2-7; D may be TRBD2 (6 bases). This CDR3 comprises 14 residues. Germline CDR1 reads SEHNR; CDR2 reads FQNEAQ (reference sequence). The V end lost 5 bases, the J end lost 4 bases, and 15 bases lay between the germline ends. The CDR3 loop reads CASSVSGDLYEQYF. CDR3 DNA sequence: TGTGCCAGCAGCGTTAGCGGAGACCTTTACGAGCAGTACTTC.

This clonotype has only a few counts. Its ends do not fully match the called genes, so a read error is possible. The chain employs TRBV18 and TRBJ2-5; either TRBD1 or TRBD2 may supply D (5 bases each). The CDR3 is 18 residues long. Per the germline V gene, CDR1 is KGHSH and CDR2 is LQKENI. CDR3 nucleotides: TGTGCCAGCTCACCACCAGGGGAACTTGGAGGATACCAAGAGGCCCAGTACTTC. Its protein is CASSPPGELGGYQEAQYF.

CDR3: CATSDTDRCNEQFF. The CDR3 bases are TGTGCCACCAGTGACACGGACAGATGCAATGAGCAGTTCTTC. V and J are TRBV24-1 and TRBJ2-1, with D tentatively TRBD1 (6 bases). Trimming pared 4 bases from V and 6 bases from J, leaving 12 bases between. Per germline, CDR1 KGHDR and CDR2 SFDVKD. This CDR3 contains 14 residues.

A few counts support this clonotype. A much bigger clone sits one base away, suggesting this may be a read error. The rearrangement joins TRBV14 to TRBJ2-2; TRBD2 is a possible D gene (7 bases). V was shortened by 5 bases and J by 4 bases, with 11 bases between the two germline ends. CDR1 SGHDN and CDR2 FVKESK come from the germline V gene. The CDR3 consists of 14 residues. CDR3 loop: CASSAGAATGELFF. The CDR3 DNA follows: TGTGCCAGCAGCGCGGGGGCAGCCACCGGGGAGCTGTTTTTT.

The J gene is TRBJ2-7, the V gene TRBV6-2 or TRBV6-3, with D hard to call. This CDR3 spans 15 amino acids. Germline V gene sequence: CDR1 MNHEY, CDR2 SVGEGT. Trimming shortened V by 4 bases and J by 6 bases, and 19 bases separated the two germline ends. CDR3 sequence: CASSWVHGHVSEQYF. CDR3 coding DNA: TGTGCCAGCAGTTGGGTACATGGGCACGTTAGCGAGCAGTACTTC.

About this clonotype: A much larger clone lies a single base off, so this may be a read error. The V call is TRBV7-2, the J call TRBJ1-6, with TRBD1 matching 9 bases. The CDR3 runs 16 residues. Germline V gene lookup returns CDR1 SGHTA and CDR2 FQGNSA. The CDR3 here is CASSSRDRVSNPPLHF. CDR3 DNA: TGTGCCAGCAGCTCCCGGGACAGGGTATCTAATCCACCCCTCCACTTT.

The table lists this clonotype with many counts. The rearrangement uses TRBV11-3 and TRBJ1-5; 9 nucleotides match TRBD1. This CDR3 is built from 16 residues. Trimming at V came to 4 bases and at J to 5 bases, leaving 9 bases not matched to a gene. Germline loops: CDR1 SGHNT, CDR2 YENEEA. This chain's CDR3 is CASSSSQGAWDQPQHF. The CDR3 nucleotides read TGTGCCAGCAGCTCATCACAGGGGGCTTGGGATCAGCCCCAGCATTTT.

Points on this clonotype: A read error may be the cause here, since a much bigger clone is one base away. The chain recombines TRBV6-4 with TRBJ1-5, with D hard to call. Germline loops: CDR1 MRHNA, CDR2 SNTAGT. The CDR3 contains 12 residues. Trimming removed 4 bases from V and 5 bases from J, with 6 bases in between. The CDR3 bases are TGTGCCAGCAGTGGGCATTATCAGCCCCAGCATTTT. Residues: CASSGHYQPQHF.